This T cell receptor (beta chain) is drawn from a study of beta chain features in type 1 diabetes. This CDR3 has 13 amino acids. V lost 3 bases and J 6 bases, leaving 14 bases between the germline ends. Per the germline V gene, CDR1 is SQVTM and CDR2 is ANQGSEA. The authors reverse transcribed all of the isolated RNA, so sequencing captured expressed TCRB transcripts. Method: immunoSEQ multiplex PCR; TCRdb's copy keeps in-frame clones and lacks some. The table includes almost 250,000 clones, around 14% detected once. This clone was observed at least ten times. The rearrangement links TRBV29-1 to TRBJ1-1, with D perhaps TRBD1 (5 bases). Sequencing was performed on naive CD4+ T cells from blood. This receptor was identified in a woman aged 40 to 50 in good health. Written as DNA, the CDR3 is TGCAGCGTTGATGCAGAGACAGCCCCTGAAGCTTTCTTT. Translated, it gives CSVDAETAPEAFF.